What follows are 28 T cell receptor beta chains derived from one specimen sequenced in a study of neoadjuvant nivolumab and ipilimumab in lung cancer. Generated by immunoSEQ multiplex PCR, the TCRdb table keeps only in-frame clones and is missing some. The sample holds about 18,000 clones, more than 75% seen once. Sequenced material: tumor tissue, taken after neoadjuvant nivolumab, alone or with ipilimumab, at or shortly before surgery. Source of these receptors: an adult with non-small cell lung cancer.

In DNA form, the CDR3 reads TGCAGCGTTCTCTCTGGCACCCCTAATGAAAAACTGTTTTTT. Its translation is CSVLSGTPNEKLFF. V gene TRBV29-1 combines with J gene TRBJ1-4; D gene unclear. V lost 5 bases and J 3 bases, leaving 13 bases between the germline ends. The CDR3 spans 14 residues. Germline V gives CDR1 SQVTM, CDR2 ANQGSEA.

The chain couples TRBV7-3 to TRBJ2-4; D is possibly TRBD2 (6 bases). V lost 1 base to trimming and J lost 0 bases, with 31 bases between them. The CDR3 length is 23 residues. CDR1 SGHTA and CDR2 FQGTGA come from the germline V gene. CDR3 nucleotides: TGTGCCAGCAGCTTAAGTCAAACTGGGATTTCGGGACTCCTTATTCTAGCCAAAAACATTCAGTACTTC. Translation gives CASSLSQTGISGLLILAKNIQYF. The complete variable domain, with remaining parts taken from reference TRBV7-3 and TRBJ2-4, reads GAGVSQTPSNKVTEKGKYVELRCDPISGHTALYWYRQSLGQGPEFLIYFQGTGAADDSGLPNDRFFAVRPEGSVSTLKIQRTERGDSAVYLCASSLSQTGISGLLILAKNIQYFGAGTRLSVL.

This clone was observed a single time. The V call is TRBV5-1, the J call TRBJ1-2; unclear D gene. The germline V and J ends were trimmed by 2 bases and 2 bases, with 10 bases remaining between them. CDR3 length: 14 residues. The germline V gene has CDR1 SGHRS and CDR2 YFSETQ. CDR3 residues: CASSLWTSNYGYTF. CDR3 bases: TGCGCCAGCAGCTTATGGACCTCGAACTATGGCTACACCTTC.

The V gene is TRBV10-3, the J gene TRBJ2-1; 11 nucleotides agree with TRBD2. Trimming removed 5 bases from V and 6 bases from J; junction bases left unmatched: 6. This CDR3 comprises 15 residues. The germline CDR1 and CDR2 sequences are ENHRY and SYGVKD. The CDR3, as DNA: TGTGCCATCAGTCTACTAGCGGGAGAAGGCAATGAGCAGTTCTTC. It translates to CAISLLAGEGNEQFF.

The rearrangement links TRBV10-2 to TRBJ2-7; D might be TRBD1 (6 bases). This CDR3 has 17 residues. Germline CDR1 is WSHSY and CDR2 is SAAADI. Between the trimmed V and J ends, which lost 2 bases and 6 bases, there was a span of 23 bases. CDR3 sequence: CASSEGVRGLSVGEQYF. The CDR3 DNA follows: TGCGCCAGCAGTGAGGGAGTCAGGGGTCTTTCTGTCGGCGAGCAGTACTTC.

This chain connects TRBV11-2 to TRBJ1-5; TRBD1 is a possible D gene (5 bases). V lost 1 base and J lost 3, with 7 bases in between. CDR1 and CDR2 from the germline V gene are SGHAT and FQNNGV. This CDR3 is 14 amino acids long. CDR3 region: CASSLGGVNQPQHF. The DNA of the CDR3 is TGTGCCAGCAGCTTAGGGGGCGTCAATCAGCCCCAGCATTTT.

This clone has more than one count but fewer than ten. This chain joins TRBV18 and TRBJ1-1; D unresolved. This CDR3 has 17 residues. V lost 2 bases and J 0 bases, leaving 16 bases between the germline ends. Germline V gene lookup returns CDR1 KGHSH and CDR2 LQKENI. The CDR3 spells CASSPASVTALNTEAFF. Written as DNA, the CDR3 is TGTGCCAGCTCACCAGCCAGCGTAACAGCGTTGAACACTGAAGCTTTCTTT. The complete variable domain, with remaining parts taken from reference TRBV18 and TRBJ1-1, reads NAGVMQNPRHLVRRRGQEARLRCSPMKGHSHVYWYRQLPEEGLKFMVYLQKENIIDESGMPKERFSAEFPKEGPSILRIQQVVRGDSAAYFCASSPASVTALNTEAFFGQGTRLTVV.

DNA for the CDR3: TGCGCCAGCAGCCAAGATTCGAGACAGGGGGCAACTAATGAAAAACTGTTTTTT. Protein sequence: CASSQDSRQGATNEKLFF. The V and J genes are TRBV4-1 and TRBJ1-4, with 9 bases that match TRBD1. Germline CDR1 reads MGHRA; CDR2 reads YSYEKL. The J segment lost 0 bases and the V segment lost 0 bases, leaving 5 bases of the junction unmatched. CDR3 length: 18 amino acids.

The chain is built from TRBV5-1 and TRBJ2-7, with 9 bases fitting TRBD2. CDR1 is SGHRS, CDR2 YFSETQ, per germline. J was trimmed by 5 bases and V by 0 bases; bases with no gene match: 9. This CDR3 region has 16 residues. CDR3 loop: CASSLEGGGRADEQYF. The CDR3 DNA is TGCGCCAGCAGCTTGGAAGGTGGCGGGAGGGCCGACGAGCAGTACTTC.

The rearrangement links TRBV5-1 to TRBJ2-1; 13 bases map to TRBD2. The CDR3 has 17 amino acids. The ends lost 2 bases at V and 8 bases at J; junction bases unmatched: 10. CDR1 is SGHRS and CDR2 is YFSETQ in the germline V gene. In DNA form, the CDR3 reads TGCGCCAGCAGCTTCTTGTTACTAGCGGGAGGGCCCTATGAGCAGTTCTTC. Residues: CASSFLLLAGGPYEQFF.

The rearrangement links TRBV19 to TRBJ2-7; 7 bases are shared with TRBD1. The trim removed 5 bases at V and 5 bases at J, leaving 3 bases unmatched. CDR3 size: 12 residues. From germline, CDR1 is LNHDA and CDR2 SQIVND (reference sequence). CDR3 protein: CASSHRGNEQYF. CDR3 in DNA: TGTGCCAGTAGTCACAGGGGAAACGAGCAGTACTTC.

V and J are TRBV5-1 and TRBJ2-7; D gene ambiguous. Germline-derived CDR1 and CDR2 are SGHRS and YFSETQ. Deletions cut 4 bases from V and 0 bases from J, with 11 bases between. This CDR3 contains 14 residues. CDR3 in DNA: TGCGCCAGCAGCCGAGAGAAGGGCTCCTACGAGCAGTACTTC. Translation gives CASSREKGSYEQYF.

The chain links TRBV18 to TRBJ1-2, with D uncertain. CDR3 length equals 17 residues. Trimming pared 5 bases from V and 3 bases from J, leaving 22 bases between. Germline lookup yields CDR1 KGHSH and CDR2 LQKENI. CDR3 sequence reads: CASSTSLGSRSDYGYTF. The CDR3 DNA is TGTGCCAGCTCAACTTCACTCGGCTCCCGGAGCGACTATGGCTACACCTTC.

The V call is TRBV28, the J call TRBJ2-1; D not certain. V shed 5 bases and J shed 0 bases, with 14 bases lying between them. The CDR3 totals 16 residues. Germline CDR1 MDHEN, CDR2 SYDVKM. The CDR3 coding sequence is TGTGCCAGCAGTCGCACGGGTCGGCCCTCCTACAATGAGCAGTTCTTC. Amino acid sequence: CASSRTGRPSYNEQFF.

The CDR3 region is CASSVDGGNQPQHF. The CDR3 coding sequence is TGTGCCAGCAGCGTCGACGGGGGCAATCAGCCCCAGCATTTT. This chain connects TRBV7-8 to TRBJ1-5, with D unresolved. Germline lookup yields CDR1 SGHVS and CDR2 FQNEAQ. V lost 5 bases and J 2 bases, leaving 10 bases between the germline ends. This CDR3 is 14 amino acids long.

The chain couples TRBV29-1 to TRBJ2-7, with D maybe TRBD1 (6 bases). There are 15 residues in the CDR3. Trimming pared 4 bases from V and 2 bases from J, leaving 18 bases between. The germline V gene has CDR1 SQVTM and CDR2 ANQGSEA. The CDR3 DNA follows: TGCAGCGTTGTTATCTCGGGACATAAGACCTACGAGCAGTACTTC. This sequence encodes CSVVISGHKTYEQYF.

The CDR3 loop is CSVAGQRAYNEQFF. The CDR3 nucleotides are TGCAGCGTAGCAGGACAGAGAGCCTACAATGAGCAGTTCTTC. The chain carries TRBV29-1 and TRBJ2-1, with D maybe TRBD1 (6 bases). CDR3 length: 14 residues. Trimming cost V 6 bases and J 2 bases, with 14 bases left between them. Germline V gives CDR1 SQVTM, CDR2 ANQGSEA.

The chain recombines TRBV20-1 with TRBJ2-5; D perhaps matches TRBD2 (5 bases). The CDR3 extends over 11 amino acids. CDR1 and CDR2 (germline): DFQATT, SNEGSKA (reference sequence). The V end was cut by 5 bases, the J end by 8 bases, with 12 bases between. This CDR3 is CSALWETTQYF. For the CDR3, the DNA is TGCAGTGCTTTATGGGAGACTACCCAGTACTTC.

The chain uses TRBV30 and TRBJ2-7, with TRBD1 matching 7 bases. The CDR3 spans 13 residues. In germline, CDR1 is GTSNPN, CDR2 SVGIG (reference sequence). The trim removed 5 bases at V and 5 bases at J, leaving 9 bases unmatched. The CDR3 protein is CAWGRQGRDEQYF. The CDR3 DNA sequence: TGTGCCTGGGGTAGACAGGGTAGAGACGAGCAGTACTTC.

The V call is TRBV29-1, the J call TRBJ2-5; 13 bases match TRBD2. Germline-derived CDR1 and CDR2 are SQVTM and ANQGSEA. CDR3 length equals 19 residues. With V trimmed by 1 base and J by 2 bases, 13 bases remained unmatched. This CDR3 reads CSVEVGTSGTASSQETQYF. The DNA for the CDR3 is TGCAGCGTTGAAGTTGGGACTAGCGGGACCGCATCCTCTCAAGAGACCCAGTACTTC. Full variable domain (rest looked up from reference TRBV29-1 and TRBJ2-5): SAVISQKPSRDICQRGTSLTIQCQVDSQVTMMFWYRQQPGQSLTLIATANQGSEATYESGFVIDKFPISRPNLTFSTLTVSNMSPEDSSIYLCSVEVGTSGTASSQETQYFGPGTRLLVL.

This chain uses TRBV27 with TRBJ1-3; D not certain. Trimming removed 6 bases at V and 0 bases at J, with 12 bases between. Germline V lookup: CDR1 MNHEY, CDR2 SMNVEV (reference sequence). The CDR3 is 15 amino acids. DNA of the CDR3: TGTGCCAGCAGCCGAGACGGAAACTCTGGAAACACCATATATTTT. Its translation is CASSRDGNSGNTIYF.

In DNA form, the CDR3 reads TGTGCCAGCAGCTTTAGGCGGAGCTCCTACAATGAGCAGTTCTTC. It encodes CASSFRRSSYNEQFF. The chain carries TRBV5-6 and TRBJ2-1, with D hard to call. Germline V CDR1 and CDR2: SGHDT, YYEEEE. The CDR3 covers 15 residues. Trimming removed 2 bases from V and 0 bases from J, with 9 bases in between. The variable domain in full, with the rest retrieved from reference TRBV5-6 and TRBJ2-1, is DAGVTQSPTHLIKTRGQQVTLRCSPKSGHDTVSWYQQALGQGPQFIFQYYEEEERQRGNFPDRFSGHQFPNYSSELNVNALLLGDSALYLCASSFRRSSYNEQFFGPGTRLTVL.

This clone was counted a few times. This chain uses TRBV6-1 with TRBJ1-1, with D uncertain. V was trimmed by 6 bases and J by 10 bases, leaving 12 bases between them. Germline V gene lookup returns CDR1 MNHNS and CDR2 SASEGT. The CDR3 contains 11 residues. The CDR3 region is CASRATLGAFF. The CDR3 DNA is TGTGCCAGCAGGGCAACACTGGGAGCTTTCTTT.

This chain links TRBV28 with TRBJ1-1, with D unresolved. Germline V gene sequence: CDR1 MDHEN, CDR2 SYDVKM. V was shortened by 3 bases and J by 1 base, with 6 bases between the two germline ends. The CDR3 spans 13 residues. In nucleotides, the CDR3 is TGTGCCAGCAGTTTCGATGGGAACACTGAAGCTTTCTTT. Residues: CASSFDGNTEAFF.

The chain has TRBV29-1 and TRBJ1-2; D ambiguous. Per the germline V gene, CDR1 is SQVTM and CDR2 is ANQGSEA. Trimming cost V 2 bases and J 6 bases, with 16 bases left between them. The CDR3 has 14 residues. The CDR3 here is CSVEWQAILDGYTF. In nucleotides, the CDR3 is TGCAGCGTTGAATGGCAGGCCATCCTCGATGGCTACACCTTC.

The chain employs TRBV6-4 and TRBJ2-1; possible D gene TRBD2, 6 bases. Germline CDR1 reads MRHNA; CDR2 reads SNTAGT. Trimming removed 2 bases at V and 7 bases at J, with 15 bases between. The CDR3 is made up of 15 amino acids. The CDR3 DNA sequence: TGTGCCAGCAGTGACGGTTCGGCTAGCGTGAATGAGCAGTTCTTC. Translating it yields CASSDGSASVNEQFF.

This clone is a singleton in its sample. The rearrangement uses TRBV30 and TRBJ1-1; D is unclear. Trimming pared 0 bases from V and 1 base from J, leaving 6 bases between. The CDR3 sequence is 13 residues long. Germline CDR1 and CDR2: GTSNPN and SVGIG (reference sequence). The CDR3 DNA reads as TGTGCCTGGAGTGTACACGGGAACACTGAAGCTTTCTTT. Translation gives CAWSVHGNTEAFF.

This chain links TRBV2 with TRBJ2-3; D call uncertain. V was cut by 7 bases and J by 4 bases, with 15 bases left in between. CDR1 is SNHLY, CDR2 FYNNEI, per germline. This CDR3 spans 14 amino acids. CDR3 sequence: CASIQLGWSDTQYF. The CDR3 nucleotides are TGTGCCAGCATCCAATTAGGGTGGTCAGATACGCAGTATTTT.